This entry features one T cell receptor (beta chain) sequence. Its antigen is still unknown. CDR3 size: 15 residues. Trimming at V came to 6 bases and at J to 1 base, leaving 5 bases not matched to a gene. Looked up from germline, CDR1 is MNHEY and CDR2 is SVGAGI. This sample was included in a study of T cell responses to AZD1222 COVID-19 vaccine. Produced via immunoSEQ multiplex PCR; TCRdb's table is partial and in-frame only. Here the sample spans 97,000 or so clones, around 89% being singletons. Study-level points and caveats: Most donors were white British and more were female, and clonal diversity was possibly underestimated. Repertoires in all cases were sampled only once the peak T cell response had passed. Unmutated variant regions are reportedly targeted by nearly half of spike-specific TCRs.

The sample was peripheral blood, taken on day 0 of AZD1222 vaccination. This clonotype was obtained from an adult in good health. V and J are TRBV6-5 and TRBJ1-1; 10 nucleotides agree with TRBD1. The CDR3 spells CASRRQGAGNTEAFF. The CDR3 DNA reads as TGTGCCAGCAGGAGACAGGGGGCGGGGAACACTGAAGCTTTCTTT.